Below, 15 T cell receptor beta chains from the same sample are listed, as sequenced in a study of shared clonotypes between healthy human individuals (dated by TCRdb to 2020 to 2022). Library preparation employed the immunoSEQ multiplex PCR assay. TCRdb obtained this table from immuneACCESS and retained in-frame rearrangements with V and J assigned. These tables miss some clones; where compared with another copy, unresolved V genes account for less than half of the shortfall, and the remainder is unexplained. The sample contains about 980,000 clones, about 80% of them found a single time. The ten largest account for approximately 1.5% of the sample. The sample was memory CD4+ T cells sorted from blood. The sample's cell subset or site label is to be understood as: CD45RA-negative fraction. These TCRs come from a man between 18 and 29 years old in good health.

This clone was counted between two and nine times. The V call is TRBV7-3, the J call TRBJ2-2; 8 bases are shared with TRBD1. This CDR3 contains 16 residues. CDR1 is SGHTA and CDR2 is FQGTGA in the germline V gene. J was trimmed by 4 bases and V by 4 bases; bases with no gene match: 8. The CDR3 nucleotides are TGTGCCAGCAGCTCCGGACAGGGTCCGGGCACCGGGGAGCTGTTTTTT. Protein product: CASSSGQGPGTGELFF.

The V call is TRBV27, the J call TRBJ1-5; 8 bases are a match to TRBD1. Trimming took 6 bases from V and 6 from J; bases not matched to a gene: 4. This CDR3 contains 13 residues. The germline gives CDR1 MNHEY, CDR2 SMNVEV (reference sequence). In DNA form, the CDR3 reads TGTGCCAGCAGGGGGCAGGGGGCTCAGCCCCAGCATTTT. Translated: CASRGQGAQPQHF.

This clone turned up a few times. The chain joins TRBV30 to TRBJ1-5; D is possibly TRBD1 (5 bases). The CDR3 totals 14 residues. Trimming pared 2 bases from V and 1 base from J, leaving 9 bases between. From germline, CDR1 is GTSNPN and CDR2 SVGIG (reference sequence). The CDR3 is CAWSPGGSNQPQHF. CDR3 nucleotide sequence: TGTGCCTGGAGTCCTGGGGGAAGCAATCAGCCCCAGCATTTT.

The CDR3 sequence is CASSKTGSSNTGELFF. For the CDR3, the DNA is TGTGCCAGCAGCAAGACAGGCTCCTCGAACACCGGGGAGCTGTTTTTT. The chain has TRBV7-6 and TRBJ2-2; possible D gene TRBD1, 6 bases. This CDR3 has 16 residues. The germline V gene encodes CDR1 SGHVS and CDR2 FNYEAQ. V gave up 5 bases and J gave up 0 bases, with 13 bases separating them.

J is TRBJ1-1 and V is TRBV9, with D perhaps matching TRBD1 (5 bases). The CDR3 is 15 residues long. The germline CDR1 and CDR2 sequences are SGDLS and YYNGEE. The V gene lost 1 base and the J gene lost 4 bases, with 14 bases spanning the gap. CDR3: CASSVQGVRGTEAFF. The CDR3 nucleotides are TGTGCCAGCAGCGTACAAGGGGTTAGGGGCACTGAAGCTTTCTTT.

Concerning this clone: The sample holds other DNA sequences that translate to the same CDR3. The chain has TRBV5-4 and TRBJ2-3; TRBD2 is a possible D gene (6 bases). CDR3 length: 16 amino acids. V was shortened by 4 bases and J by 0 bases, with 15 bases between the two germline ends. The germline CDR1 and CDR2 sequences are SGHNT and YYREEE (reference sequence). Here the CDR3 DNA reads TGTGCCAGCAGCCCGCCCGGGAGCGGCAGCACAGATACGCAGTATTTT. Translated, it gives CASSPPGSGSTDTQYF.

Worth noting for this clone: Different DNA sequences within this sample yield the same CDR3. The chain is built from TRBV7-2 and TRBJ1-3; maybe TRBD1 (5 bases). V lost 2 bases and J 2 bases, leaving 7 bases between the germline ends. CDR1 is SGHTA and CDR2 is FQGNSA in the germline V gene. This CDR3 spans 14 amino acids. DNA for the CDR3: TGTGCCAGCAGCTTACCGGGGCCTGGAAACACCATATATTTT. As protein: CASSLPGPGNTIYF.

This sequence joins TRBV18 and TRBJ2-1; 7 bases agree with TRBD2. Losses at the gene ends were 3 bases for V and 12 bases for J; bases not matched to a gene: 8. The CDR3 sequence is 13 residues long. Germline CDR1 KGHSH, CDR2 LQKENI. The CDR3 DNA reads as TGTGCCAGCTCACCCCGTAGGGAGGGGATGCAGTTCTTC. The encoded protein is CASSPRREGMQFF.

The chain's CDR3 is CASSIGSQGSDSPLHF. Here the CDR3 DNA reads TGTGCCAGTAGTATAGGGAGCCAGGGAAGTGATTCACCCCTCCACTTT. The chain carries TRBV19 and TRBJ1-6; D may be TRBD1 (5 bases). CDR1 and CDR2 (germline): LNHDA, SQIVND (reference sequence). V was shortened by 1 base and J by 8 bases, with 15 bases between the two germline ends. The CDR3 extends over 16 amino acids.

This rearrangement joins TRBV10-3 to TRBJ2-2, with D possibly being TRBD1 (5 bases). Trimming took off 8 bases at V and 2 bases at J, with 12 bases between the two ends. The CDR3 contains 14 residues. Germline V gene data show CDR1 as ENHRY and CDR2 as SYGVKD. CDR3 sequence: CAIRQGSNTGELFF. CDR3 nucleotides: TGTGCCATCCGGCAGGGTTCCAACACCGGGGAGCTGTTTTTT.

In its sample, this clone was seen a few times. The CDR3, as DNA: TGTGCCAGCAGTGAAGCGGGAACTCAGCCCCAGCATTTT. It encodes CASSEAGTQPQHF. The rearrangement joins TRBV2 to TRBJ1-5; no clear D. This CDR3 spans 13 amino acids. The germline CDR1 and CDR2 sequences are SNHLY and FYNNEI. Trimming shortened V by 0 bases and J by 6 bases, and 6 bases separated the two germline ends. The full variable domain, in which reference TRBV2 and TRBJ1-5 provide the parts outside the CDR3, is EPEVTQTPSHQVTQMGQEVILRCVPISNHLYFYWYRQILGQKVEFLVSFYNNEISEKSEIFDDQFSVERPDGSNFTLKIRSTKLEDSAMYFCASSEAGTQPQHFGDGTRLSIL.

This clone has only a few counts. The chain combines TRBV7-2 with TRBJ2-1; TRBD1 aligns across 9 bases. From germline, CDR1 is SGHTA and CDR2 FQGNSA. V was pared by 5 bases and J by 12 bases, with 20 bases of the junction left unmatched. This CDR3 has 17 amino acids. CDR3 DNA sequence: TGTGCCAGCAGCCCATCAATCGGACAGGGTGGGGACAGGGTGCAGTTCTTC. Translation gives CASSPSIGQGGDRVQFF. Based on the CDR3 plus reference TRBV7-2 and TRBJ2-1, the full variable domain is GAGVSQSPSNKVTEKGKDVELRCDPISGHTALYWYRQSLGQGLEFLIYFQGNSAPDKSGLPSDRFSAERTGGSVSTLTIQRTQQEDSAVYLCASSPSIGQGGDRVQFFGPGTRLTVL.

The gene calls are TRBV4-2 and TRBJ2-5; maybe TRBD1 (5 bases). CDR1 is LGHNA, CDR2 YNFKEQ, per germline. This CDR3 has 14 residues. The V end was cut by 4 bases, the J end by 5 bases, with 14 bases between. The CDR3 DNA sequence: TGTGCCAGCAGCCTAAAGGGGTATTCGGAGACCCAGTACTTC. This encodes CASSLKGYSETQYF.

This chain links TRBV19 with TRBJ2-7; 9 positions agree with TRBD1. The CDR3 has 15 residues. After removal of 4 bases from V and 3 bases from J, the junction contained 7 bases not matched to a gene. The germline gives CDR1 LNHDA, CDR2 SQIVND (reference sequence). CDR3 in DNA: TGTGCCAGTAGTACGACAGGGGGTGCCTACTACGAGCAGTACTTC. It translates to CASSTTGGAYYEQYF.

The V gene is TRBV4-1, the J gene TRBJ2-5; D remains unclear. CDR3 length equals 17 residues. Germline lookup yields CDR1 MGHRA and CDR2 YSYEKL. V lost 0 bases, J lost 2 bases, and 16 bases lay in between. CDR3 residues: CASSQEVDAVAQETQYF. CDR3 DNA sequence: TGCGCCAGCAGCCAAGAAGTTGACGCGGTTGCACAAGAGACCCAGTACTTC.